These 8 T cell receptor beta chains were sequenced from one sample in a study of cytomegalovirus exposure and HLA in healthy donors. PCR was performed using 60 Vbeta and 13 Jbeta primers. The assay was immunoSEQ multiplex PCR, and TCRdb's table has in-frame clones only and misses some. The table has 150,000 to 200,000 clones, more than 70% seen once; the top ten hold 0.2% to 0.3%. The sample comprised PBMCs. The receptors shown here come from a boy between 10 and 17 years old in good health and CMV-seronegative.

This chain joins TRBV6-6 and TRBJ1-1; maybe TRBD1 (5 bases). From germline, CDR1 is MNHNY and CDR2 SVGAGI (reference sequence). This CDR3 contains 12 residues. Trimming left V 9 bases short and J 4 bases short, with 12 bases between. The CDR3 loop is CASLDSSTEAFF. DNA of the CDR3: TGTGCCAGTCTCGACAGTAGCACTGAAGCTTTCTTT.

The genes are TRBV27 and TRBJ1-1, with TRBD1 identical over 7 bases. In germline, CDR1 is MNHEY, CDR2 SMNVEV (reference sequence). V trimming: 3 bases; J trimming: 2 bases; junction bases outside the gene matches: 6. This CDR3 spans 15 amino acids. Here the CDR3 DNA reads TGTGCCAGCAGTTTTCACAGGGGCGCTAACACTGAAGCTTTCTTT. This gives the protein CASSFHRGANTEAFF.

The V and J genes are TRBV11-3 and TRBJ2-5; TRBD1 aligns across 7 bases. Germline CDR1 SGHNT, CDR2 YENEEA. The CDR3 contains 13 residues. Losses at the gene ends were 5 bases for V and 7 bases for J; bases not matched to a gene: 7. CDR3 residues: CASSQGGAGTQYF. The CDR3, as DNA: TGTGCCAGCAGCCAAGGGGGCGCGGGGACCCAGTACTTC. The variable domain in full, with the rest retrieved from reference TRBV11-3 and TRBJ2-5, is EAGVVQSPRYKIIEKKQPVAFWCNPISGHNTLYWYLQNLGQGPELLIRYENEEAVDDSQLPKDRFSAERLKGVDSTLKIQPAELGDSAVYLCASSQGGAGTQYFGPGTRLLVL.

The rearrangement joins TRBV9 to TRBJ2-3, with D possibly being TRBD1 (6 bases). This CDR3 spans 17 amino acids. Trimming pared 1 base from V and 3 bases from J, leaving 18 bases between. CDR1 and CDR2 from the germline V gene are SGDLS and YYNGEE. DNA of the CDR3: TGTGCCAGCAGCGTAAACTCTGAGGGGGTGGGGACAGATACGCAGTATTTT. It encodes CASSVNSEGVGTDTQYF.

This rearrangement joins TRBV13 to TRBJ1-5; D possibly corresponds to TRBD1 (6 bases). V was shortened by 2 bases and J by 7 bases, with 12 bases between the two germline ends. The CDR3 spans 14 residues. Germline V lookup: CDR1 PRHDT, CDR2 FYEKMQ (reference sequence). CDR3 loop: CASSLRQARQPQHF. The CDR3 bases are TGTGCCAGCAGCTTACGACAGGCTCGACAGCCCCAGCATTTT.

This clone was detected once. The chain joins TRBV9 to TRBJ2-3, with D possibly matching TRBD2 (5 bases). Germline V lookup: CDR1 SGDLS, CDR2 YYNGEE. The CDR3 is made up of 14 amino acids. V was clipped by 4 bases and J by 4 bases, with 13 bases between them. CDR3 coding DNA: TGTGCCAGCAGCCTAGCCGTGGGCGCAGATACGCAGTATTTT. It encodes CASSLAVGADTQYF.

The chain employs TRBV5-1 and TRBJ2-1; D might be TRBD2 (5 bases). Germline V gives CDR1 SGHRS, CDR2 YFSETQ. This CDR3 has 14 residues. The ends were cut back, 0 bases at V and 5 bases at J, with 9 bases in the middle. In nucleotides, the CDR3 is TGCGCCAGCAGCTTGGCAGCGGTGAACAATGAGCAGTTCTTC. Protein sequence: CASSLAAVNNEQFF.

The chain is built from TRBV16 and TRBJ2-2; D is possibly TRBD2 (5 bases). Germline lookup yields CDR1 KGHSY and CDR2 FQNENV. This CDR3 region has 18 residues. V lost 0 bases and J lost 5, with 19 bases in between. This chain's CDR3 is CASSQSTSTIVGTGELFF. The CDR3, as DNA: TGTGCCAGCAGCCAATCAACGTCGACTATAGTAGGAACCGGGGAGCTGTTTTTT.